The present T cell receptor (beta chain) was sequenced within a study of blood T cells in healthy people across ages. The germline V gene has CDR1 SGHTA and CDR2 FQGNSA. This CDR3 is built from 15 residues. V lost 5 bases and J lost 3, with 11 bases in between. Primed by a sample-barcoded 5' primer and a J-beta primer mix, a second PCR proceeded for roughly 7 to 12 cycles. All samples gave at least 2.5 million CDR3-containing paired-end reads. TCRdb called the 5' RACE reads again in MiXCR, with one record for every CDR3 protein. The table shows approximately 810,000 distinct CDR3 sequences, with around 28% occurring only once.

The sample comprised blood. The receptor's source is a woman of 80 years or more in good health. The chain has TRBV7-2 and TRBJ2-6; D may match TRBD1 or TRBD2 (5 bases each). The CDR3 DNA reads TGTGCCAGCAGCGGGGACCGTGGTGGGGCCAACGTCCTGACTTTC. Protein: CASSGDRGGANVLTF.